These 32 T cell receptor beta chains share one sample of origin, sequenced in a study of cytomegalovirus exposure and HLA in healthy donors. Vbeta (60) and Jbeta (13) primers were used in the PCR. TCRdb's table, derived via immunoSEQ multiplex PCR, lists solely in-frame clones and lacks some. This table has about 130,000 clones, approximately 80% appearing once. Sequencing was performed on PBMCs. These receptors originate from a man between 25 and 39 years old in good health and CMV-seropositive.

CDR3 nucleotide sequence: TGTGCCAGCAGTTTATTGCCCGGGACAACCGAGCAGTTCTTC. Its translation: CASSLLPGTTEQFF. This chain uses TRBV27 with TRBJ2-1; D may be TRBD1 (6 bases). This CDR3 comprises 14 residues. In germline, CDR1 is MNHEY, CDR2 SMNVEV (reference sequence). V lost 1 base and J lost 10, with 14 bases in between.

This chain links TRBV19 with TRBJ1-5; D remains unclear. CDR1 and CDR2 from the germline V gene are LNHDA and SQIVND (reference sequence). Trimming took 4 bases from V and 11 from J, leaving 9 bases between them. This CDR3 has 11 residues. DNA of the CDR3: TGTGCCAGTAGTAGGGCTGGTGCCCAGCATTTT. It codes for CASSRAGAQHF. The full variable domain, its missing parts supplied by reference TRBV19 and TRBJ1-5, is DGGITQSPKYLFRKEGQNVTLSCEQNLNHDAMYWYRQDPGQGLRLIYYSQIVNDFQKGDIAEGYSVSREKKESFPLTVTSAQKNPTAFYLCASSRAGAQHFGDGTRLSIL.

V is TRBV7-3 and J is TRBJ2-2; TRBD1 is a possible D gene (5 bases). Germline CDR1 reads SGHTA; CDR2 reads FQGTGA. The CDR3 is 15 residues long. Trimming took 5 bases from V and 7 from J, leaving 17 bases between them. The CDR3 spells CASSPIGQGNGELFF. CDR3 in DNA: TGTGCCAGCAGCCCAATCGGGCAGGGTAACGGGGAGCTGTTTTTT.

The chain joins TRBV19 to TRBJ1-2; D is unclear. V lost 2 bases and J 13 bases, leaving 20 bases between the germline ends. Germline V gives CDR1 LNHDA, CDR2 SQIVND (reference sequence). This CDR3 contains 14 residues. The CDR3 DNA sequence: TGTGCCAGTAGTATACTAGGCCAAAAGGAGGGTGCCACCTTC. Residues: CASSILGQKEGATF.

The sample holds one count of this clone. The chain recombines TRBV11-2 with TRBJ2-7, with TRBD2 matching 9 bases. The CDR3 is made up of 14 amino acids. The trim removed 3 bases at V and 2 bases at J, leaving 2 bases unmatched. Germline CDR1 is SGHAT and CDR2 is FQNNGV. The CDR3 sequence is CASSLPSGAYEQYF. The CDR3 DNA reads TGTGCCAGCAGCTTGCCTAGCGGGGCCTACGAGCAGTACTTC.

CDR3 nucleotide sequence: TGTGCCAGCAGTGAAGACAGGGGTAACTATGGCTACACCTTC. It specifies CASSEDRGNYGYTF. The genes are TRBV2 and TRBJ1-2, with 7 bases fitting TRBD1. Germline-derived CDR1 and CDR2 are SNHLY and FYNNEI. The CDR3 has 14 residues. V shed 1 base and J 1 base; nucleotides not matched to a gene: 0.

The chain couples TRBV11-2 to TRBJ2-7, with D tentatively TRBD2 (6 bases). There are 16 residues in the CDR3. V lost 3 bases, J lost 2 bases, and 17 bases lay in between. The germline CDR1 and CDR2 sequences are SGHAT and FQNNGV. The chain's CDR3 is CASSLEGPRTPYEQYF. The CDR3 DNA reads as TGTGCCAGCAGCTTGGAGGGACCGCGCACCCCCTACGAGCAGTACTTC.

The chain recombines TRBV30 with TRBJ1-2; a weak D match, TRBD1 (6 bases). The CDR3 extends over 14 amino acids. CDR1 GTSNPN and CDR2 SVGIG come from the germline V gene (reference sequence). The ends were cut back, 0 bases at V and 5 bases at J, with 13 bases in the middle. The CDR3 loop is CAWSVGQQTYGYTF. The CDR3 DNA is TGTGCCTGGAGTGTAGGACAGCAGACGTATGGCTACACCTTC.

V usage is TRBV27 and J usage is TRBJ1-2; 10 nucleotides align to TRBD1. Per germline, CDR1 MNHEY and CDR2 SMNVEV (reference sequence). V gave up 7 bases and J gave up 6 bases; unmatched junction bases: 11. The CDR3 length is 15 residues. Here the CDR3 reads CASTTYSTGGDGYTF. The CDR3 DNA reads as TGTGCCAGCACCACCTACTCGACAGGGGGCGATGGCTACACCTTC.

This chain links TRBV7-9 with TRBJ2-3, with D possibly matching TRBD1 (6 bases). Germline values: CDR1 SEHNR, CDR2 FQNEAQ (reference sequence). The CDR3 is 14 residues long. V was clipped by 6 bases and J by 6 bases, with 16 bases between them. The CDR3 DNA reads as TGTGCCAGCAGTCTAACCGGGACATTGGATACGCAGTATTTT. It encodes CASSLTGTLDTQYF.

The chain recombines TRBV5-1 with TRBJ2-3, with 8 bases that match TRBD1. The J segment lost 5 bases and the V segment lost 2 bases, leaving 13 bases of the junction unmatched. The CDR3 loop spans 17 amino acids. CDR1 is SGHRS and CDR2 is YFSETQ in the germline V gene. Written as DNA, the CDR3 is TGCGCCAGCAGCTTAATGCAGGGGGCAATTAGAGGAGATACGCAGTATTTT. Protein sequence: CASSLMQGAIRGDTQYF.

The chain is built from TRBV18 and TRBJ2-1; perhaps TRBD1 as D (5 bases). V lost 2 bases and J 7 bases, leaving 12 bases between the germline ends. Germline V gives CDR1 KGHSH, CDR2 LQKENI. The CDR3 totals 14 residues. CDR3 sequence reads: CASSPSRAFNEQFF. The CDR3 DNA reads as TGTGCCAGCTCACCATCCAGGGCATTTAATGAGCAGTTCTTC.

This clone came up once. The chain uses TRBV7-2 and TRBJ2-7; tentative D call: TRBD2 (6 bases). The CDR3 is made up of 14 amino acids. Trimming took 0 bases from V and 3 from J, leaving 9 bases between them. The V gene's germline CDR1 is SGHTA and CDR2 FQGNSA. The CDR3 DNA is TGTGCCAGCAGCTTAGCGGGAGGTCGCTACGAGCAGTACTTC. Encoded protein: CASSLAGGRYEQYF.

The rearrangement uses TRBV27 and TRBJ2-2; D is possibly TRBD2 (6 bases). This CDR3 is built from 14 residues. CDR1 and CDR2 from the germline V gene are MNHEY and SMNVEV (reference sequence). V was cut by 7 bases and J by 3 bases, with 12 bases left in between. CDR3 DNA: TGTGCCAGCATAGGAAAGCGGGACACCGGGGAGCTGTTTTTT. Residues: CASIGKRDTGELFF.

This clone was counted a single time. V is TRBV6-5 and J is TRBJ1-1; D perhaps matches TRBD1 (6 bases). V gave up 2 bases and J gave up 8 bases, with 9 bases separating them. The CDR3 loop spans 12 amino acids. CDR1 is MNHEY, CDR2 SVGAGI, per germline. DNA of the CDR3: TGTGCCAGCAGTTACGGGGGCCGGGAAGCTTTCTTT. Translating it yields CASSYGGREAFF.

This chain's CDR3 is CASSVQPGLAVDEQFF. The CDR3 DNA is TGTGCCAGCAGTGTACAACCGGGACTAGCGGTGGATGAGCAGTTCTTC. The chain employs TRBV6-1 and TRBJ2-1; 11 nucleotides align to TRBD2. Germline lookup yields CDR1 MNHNS and CDR2 SASEGT. The V and J ends lost 4 bases and 8 bases, in that order; junction bases with no gene match: 10. The CDR3 totals 16 residues.

This clone was seen more than once but under ten times. The V call is TRBV6-5, the J call TRBJ2-7; tentatively, D is TRBD2 (7 bases). V was trimmed by 6 bases and J by 5 bases, leaving 17 bases between them. Looked up from germline, CDR1 is MNHEY and CDR2 is SVGAGI. CDR3 size: 14 residues. CDR3 DNA: TGTGCCAGCAGCCCAATAGGGGGGGTCGACGAGCAGTACTTC. It specifies CASSPIGGVDEQYF.

The CDR3 DNA is TGTGCCAGCAGCTTGGGCCAACTCCTTAGCTCCTACGAGCAGTACTTC. Encoded protein: CASSLGQLLSSYEQYF. The rearrangement uses TRBV7-8 and TRBJ2-7; D ambiguous. The CDR3 consists of 16 residues. V was clipped by 3 bases and J by 0 bases, with 15 bases between them. Germline CDR1 and CDR2: SGHVS and FQNEAQ. The full variable domain, its missing parts supplied by reference TRBV7-8 and TRBJ2-7, is GAGVSQSPRYKVAKRGQDVALRCDPISGHVSLFWYQQALGQGPEFLTYFQNEAQLDKSGLPSDRFFAERPEGSVSTLKIQRTQQEDSAVYLCASSLGQLLSSYEQYFGPGTRLTVT.

This chain connects TRBV6-5 to TRBJ1-1; D perhaps matches TRBD1 (5 bases). The CDR3 has 13 amino acids. Per germline, CDR1 MNHEY and CDR2 SVGAGI. V dropped 6 bases and J dropped 4 bases, with 12 bases sitting between them. DNA for the CDR3: TGTGCCAGCAGACCAGGACATTTCACTGAAGCTTTCTTT. Its protein product is CASRPGHFTEAFF.

This clone turned up a few times. The rearrangement joins TRBV5-4 to TRBJ1-2; D possibly corresponds to TRBD1 (6 bases). Germline-derived CDR1 and CDR2 are SGHNT and YYREEE (reference sequence). V dropped 6 bases and J dropped 4 bases, with 16 bases sitting between them. The CDR3 spans 14 residues. CDR3 nucleotides: TGTGCCAGCAACTGGGGGGGCTGGGGCTATGGCTACACCTTC. Protein: CASNWGGWGYGYTF.

V and J are TRBV7-9 and TRBJ2-5; a weak D match, TRBD2 (5 bases). The CDR3 consists of 15 residues. V lost 3 bases and J lost 5, with 16 bases in between. CDR1 is SEHNR, CDR2 FQNEAQ, per germline (reference sequence). The CDR3 DNA sequence: TGTGCCAGCAGCTTGGGTCGTTCTAGCAGTGAGACCCAGTACTTC. Its protein is CASSLGRSSSETQYF.

This clone occurred a few times. V gene TRBV25-1 combines with J gene TRBJ2-7; 7 bases map to TRBD1. The CDR3 sequence is 13 residues long. CDR1 and CDR2 from the germline V gene are MGHDK and SYGVNS. The trim removed 5 bases at V and 7 bases at J, leaving 8 bases unmatched. CDR3 in amino acids: CASSPGTVKEQYF. CDR3 DNA sequence: TGTGCCAGCAGTCCCGGGACAGTTAAAGAGCAGTACTTC.

This clone is a singleton in its sample. The chain employs TRBV10-3 and TRBJ2-1, with 9 bases matching TRBD2. Germline loops: CDR1 ENHRY, CDR2 SYGVKD. Trimming at V came to 3 bases and at J to 0 bases, leaving 3 bases not matched to a gene. CDR3 size: 16 residues. The CDR3 here is CAISDLSGSSYNEQFF. The CDR3 region has the DNA TGTGCCATCAGTGACCTTAGCGGGAGCTCCTACAATGAGCAGTTCTTC.

The V call is TRBV28, the J call TRBJ1-5; TRBD1 matches 8 bases. The germline V gene has CDR1 MDHEN and CDR2 SYDVKM. The V and J ends lost 5 bases and 1 base, in that order; junction bases with no gene match: 10. The CDR3 sequence is 17 residues long. Written as DNA, the CDR3 is TGTGCCAGCAGTGTGGACAGGGTCTCGGGCAGCAATCAGCCCCAGCATTTT. It specifies CASSVDRVSGSNQPQHF.

This clone was observed a single time. The chain carries TRBV7-9 and TRBJ2-3; D is undetermined. V gave up 1 base and J gave up 1 base, with 6 bases separating them. Germline loops: CDR1 SEHNR, CDR2 FQNEAQ (reference sequence). The CDR3 has 14 amino acids. The CDR3 region has the DNA TGTGCCAGCAGCTTAGGACTGGGCACAGATACGCAGTATTTT. Translating it yields CASSLGLGTDTQYF.

V and J are TRBV7-8 and TRBJ2-5, with TRBD2 as a possible D gene (5 bases). Germline V CDR1 and CDR2: SGHVS, FQNEAQ. The CDR3 is made up of 17 amino acids. Trimming took 1 base from V and 4 from J, leaving 19 bases between them. The CDR3 spells CASSLGVREFRVETQYF. The DNA of the CDR3 is TGTGCCAGCAGCTTAGGGGTTAGGGAGTTTCGAGTAGAGACCCAGTACTTC.

This clone came up a few times. The chain employs TRBV9 and TRBJ2-4; weak D call: TRBD1 (5 bases). V lost 3 bases, J lost 1 base, and 8 bases lay in between. From germline, CDR1 is SGDLS and CDR2 YYNGEE. The CDR3 has 14 amino acids. The CDR3 region has the DNA TGTGCCAGCAGCGGTTCAGGGGCCAAAAACATTCAGTACTTC. Translating it yields CASSGSGAKNIQYF.

The chain couples TRBV11-3 to TRBJ2-5, with TRBD2 matching over 8 bases. V trimming: 4 bases; J trimming: 3 bases; junction bases outside the gene matches: 4. There are 14 residues in the CDR3. Germline V gene sequence: CDR1 SGHNT, CDR2 YENEEA. This CDR3 is CASSSGGGKETQYF. The CDR3 DNA sequence: TGTGCCAGCAGCTCCGGGGGGGGAAAAGAGACCCAGTACTTC.

The chain has TRBV5-4 and TRBJ2-1; 7 bases fit TRBD2. In germline, CDR1 is SGHNT, CDR2 YYREEE (reference sequence). The CDR3 has 12 residues. Trimming cost V 4 bases and J 9 bases; bases outside gene matches: 4. The CDR3 region is CASSRSGTEQFF. DNA for the CDR3: TGTGCCAGCAGCCGAAGCGGGACTGAGCAGTTCTTC.

The rearrangement joins TRBV10-3 to TRBJ2-1; 10 nucleotides match TRBD1. CDR1 and CDR2 from the germline V gene are ENHRY and SYGVKD. The CDR3 length is 20 residues. V was pared by 5 bases and J by 1 base, with 17 bases of the junction left unmatched. Here the CDR3 DNA reads TGTGCCATCAGTTTCCCACAGGGACAGGGGTCAAGGGGATCCTACAATGAGCAGTTCTTC. Translated, it gives CAISFPQGQGSRGSYNEQFF.

This chain uses TRBV27 with TRBJ2-2; 7 bases match TRBD1. From germline, CDR1 is MNHEY and CDR2 SMNVEV (reference sequence). The CDR3 spans 16 residues. The ends lost 2 bases at V and 2 bases at J; junction bases unmatched: 5. The chain's CDR3 is CASSLIGTANTGELFF. The CDR3 DNA sequence: TGTGCCAGCAGTTTAATAGGGACAGCAAACACCGGGGAGCTGTTTTTT.

The chain combines TRBV6-1 with TRBJ1-4, with no clear D. CDR1 MNHNS and CDR2 SASEGT come from the germline V gene. The CDR3 length is 14 residues. V was clipped by 3 bases and J by 0 bases, with 5 bases between them. The CDR3 bases are TGTGCCAGCAGTGATCCTGCAACTAATGAAAAACTGTTTTTT. This encodes CASSDPATNEKLFF.